This is a list of T cell receptor beta chains from one sample in a study of blood T cell repertoires in COVID-19. Using immunoSEQ multiplex PCR, the repertoire was profiled, and TCRdb retains in-frame clones only, with some absent. The top ten hold around 3.4% of the sample, which has over 250,000 clones, over 65% seen once. The sequencing sample was made of peripheral blood. Receptors originate from a woman at least 80 years old with acute or convalescent COVID-19. Each CDR3 is given with its conserved first and last residue. Each record gives: J gene, V gene, D gene, clone size, CDR3 protein, CDR3 DNA. D genes are given only for firm matches. A clone size is listed for some rows: how often the clone was seen (once, few, many), or a class if it is expanded.

J: TRBJ1-2
V: TRBV24-1
D: TRBD1
size: .
CDR3: CATSDRDRGYYGYTF
DNA: TGTGCCACCAGTGACCGGGACAGGGGGTACTATGGCTACACCTTC

J: TRBJ2-4
V: TRBV4-1
D: .
size: .
CDR3: CASSQDTKQVLAKNIQYF
DNA: TGCGCCAGCAGCCAAGATACGAAACAGGTCCTAGCCAAAAACATTCAGTACTTC

J: TRBJ2-1
V: TRBV27
D: TRBD1
size: .
CDR3: CASSLNRGPYNEQFF
DNA: TGTGCCAGCAGTTTAAACAGGGGGCCTTACAATGAGCAGTTCTTC

J: TRBJ2-7
V: TRBV15
D: TRBD2
size: .
CDR3: CATSRGGLAGSYEQYF
DNA: TGTGCCACCAGCAGAGGGGGACTAGCGGGCTCCTACGAGCAGTACTTC

J: TRBJ2-7
V: TRBV5-4
D: TRBD1
size: .
CDR3: CASSSRTGGTEQYF
DNA: TGTGCCAGCAGCTCGAGGACAGGGGGCACCGAGCAGTACTTC

J: TRBJ2-5
V: TRBV27
D: .
size: .
CDR3: CASSLSTGMWWETQYF
DNA: TGTGCCAGCAGTTTGTCAACAGGGATGTGGTGGGAGACCCAGTACTTC

J: TRBJ2-7
V: TRBV19
D: .
size: once
CDR3: CASSIQGTYEQYF
DNA: TGTGCCAGTAGTATACAGGGAACCTACGAGCAGTACTTC

J: TRBJ2-2
V: TRBV11-2
D: TRBD2
size: .
CDR3: CASSALAGENTGELFF
DNA: TGTGCCAGCAGCGCGCTAGCGGGGGAGAACACCGGGGAGCTGTTTTTT

J: TRBJ2-5
V: TRBV20-1
D: .
size: .
CDR3: CSARVGETQYF
DNA: TGCAGTGCTAGGGTCGGAGAGACCCAGTACTTC

J: TRBJ1-1
V: TRBV6-5
D: TRBD1
size: .
CDR3: CASSSRQGDGNTEAFF
DNA: TGTGCCAGCAGTTCCCGACAGGGTGACGGCAACACTGAAGCTTTCTTT

J: TRBJ2-1
V: TRBV7-2
D: TRBD1
size: .
CDR3: CASSLGTDRTYNEQFF
DNA: TGTGCCAGCAGCTTAGGGACGGACAGGACTTACAATGAGCAGTTCTTC

J: TRBJ1-6
V: TRBV10-1
D: TRBD1
size: .
CDR3: CASSPDRNSPLHF
DNA: TGCGCCAGCAGTCCGGACAGGAATTCACCCCTCCACTTT

J: TRBJ2-1
V: TRBV10-3
D: TRBD2
size: few
CDR3: CAIRARTSGEYNEQFF
DNA: TGTGCCATCAGGGCCCGAACTAGCGGGGAGTACAATGAGCAGTTCTTC

J: TRBJ1-2
V: TRBV5-1
D: TRBD1
size: few
CDR3: CASSHGQGNYGYTF
DNA: TGCGCCAGCAGCCACGGACAGGGTAACTATGGCTACACCTTC

J: TRBJ2-2
V: TRBV5-1
D: TRBD2
size: few
CDR3: CASSLGLAVNTGELFF
DNA: TGCGCCAGCAGCTTGGGGCTAGCGGTTAACACCGGGGAGCTGTTTTTT

J: TRBJ2-7
V: TRBV7-3
D: .
size: .
CDR3: CASRGPRQAPDEQYF
DNA: TGTGCCAGCAGGGGTCCAAGACAGGCCCCCGACGAGCAGTACTTC

J: TRBJ2-7
V: TRBV10-1
D: .
size: .
CDR3: CASSVQSLNSYEQYF
DNA: TGCGCCAGCAGTGTTCAAAGTCTAAACTCCTACGAGCAGTACTTC

J: TRBJ2-2
V: TRBV4-1
D: TRBD2
size: once
CDR3: CASRVAGGSGELFF
DNA: TGCGCCAGCAGGGTAGCGGGAGGCTCCGGGGAGCTGTTTTTT

J: TRBJ2-5
V: TRBV6-1
D: TRBD1
size: .
CDR3: CASSAIGHRGRETQYF
DNA: TGTGCCAGCAGTGCCATAGGACATAGGGGGCGAGAGACCCAGTACTTC

J: TRBJ2-7
V: TRBV27
D: .
size: few
CDR3: CASSLRGSYEQYF
DNA: TGTGCCAGCAGTTTAAGGGGTTCCTACGAGCAGTACTTC

J: TRBJ2-3
V: TRBV5-1
D: TRBD1
size: once
CDR3: CASSLAYRGPADTQYF
DNA: TGCGCCAGCAGCTTGGCCTACAGGGGGCCCGCAGATACGCAGTATTTT

J: TRBJ1-2
V: TRBV6-5
D: TRBD1
size: .
CDR3: CASKGGGQGWRYTF
DNA: TGTGCCAGCAAAGGCGGAGGACAGGGCTGGCGCTACACCTTC

J: TRBJ1-3
V: TRBV18
D: .
size: once
CDR3: CASSPNSNTIYF
DNA: TGTGCCAGCTCACCTAACAGTAACACCATATATTTT

J: TRBJ2-5
V: TRBV18
D: .
size: .
CDR3: CASSPYTGLQETQYF
DNA: TGTGCCAGCTCACCCTACACAGGGCTCCAAGAGACCCAGTACTTC

J: TRBJ2-7
V: TRBV3-1/TRBV3-2
D: .
size: many
CDR3: CASSQDQGSLTSYEQYF
DNA: TGTGCCAGCAGCCAAGATCAGGGCAGTCTTACCTCCTACGAGCAGTACTTC

J: TRBJ1-3
V: TRBV19
D: .
size: once
CDR3: CASSRGITGNTIYF
DNA: TGTGCCAGTAGTAGAGGGATTACGGGAAACACCATATATTTT

J: TRBJ2-3
V: TRBV5-1
D: .
size: .
CDR3: CASRRMDGGSTDTQYF
DNA: TGCGCCAGCAGAAGAATGGACGGAGGATCCACAGATACGCAGTATTTT

J: TRBJ2-1
V: TRBV4-2
D: TRBD2
size: few
CDR3: CASSRGRDYPLNNEQFF
DNA: TGTGCCAGCAGCCGAGGGAGGGACTACCCACTCAACAATGAGCAGTTCTTC

J: TRBJ1-6
V: TRBV6-1
D: .
size: .
CDR3: CASSEWSDNSPLHF
DNA: TGTGCCAGCAGTGAGTGGTCAGATAATTCACCCCTCCACTTT